This T cell receptor beta chain was profiled in a study of T cell responses to AZD1222 COVID-19 vaccine. Only in-frame clones appear in the TCRdb table, and some are missing; sequencing was by immunoSEQ multiplex PCR. The sample consists of around 170,000 clones, less than 95% of them appearing once. Regarding this clone: Its target is unknown.

This CDR3 spans 13 amino acids. Germline CDR1 reads MGHDK; CDR2 reads SYGVNS. Trimming took off 4 bases at V and 9 bases at J, with 10 bases between the two ends. Overall study findings and caveats: Elevations in Spike-specific TCR breadth and depth followed administration of two AZD1222 doses. AZD1222 recipients seropositive at baseline numbered only six. The sample set comprised mostly white British donors with more females, and clonal diversity was possibly underestimated. Reports indicate that nearly half of spike-specific TCRs are directed at unmutated variant regions.

This specimen was peripheral blood, taken on day 0 of AZD1222 vaccination. The chain has TRBV25-1 and TRBJ1-6; possibly TRBD1 for D (6 bases). This receptor was obtained from an adult in good health. CDR3 protein: CASSAGEGSPLHF. The CDR3 DNA sequence: TGTGCCAGCAGTGCAGGGGAGGGTTCACCCCTCCACTTT.